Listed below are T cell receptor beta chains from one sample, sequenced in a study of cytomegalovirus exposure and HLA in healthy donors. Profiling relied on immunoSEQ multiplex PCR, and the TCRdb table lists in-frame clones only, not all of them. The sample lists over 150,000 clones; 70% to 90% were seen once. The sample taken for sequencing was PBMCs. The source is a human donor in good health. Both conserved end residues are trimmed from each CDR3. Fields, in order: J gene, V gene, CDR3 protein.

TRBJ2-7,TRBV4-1,ASSRQSGGSYEQY
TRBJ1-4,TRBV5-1,ASSFGQVINEKLF
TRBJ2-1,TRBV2,ASSERGYFGSSYNEQF
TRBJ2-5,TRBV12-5,ASGPGGIQETQY
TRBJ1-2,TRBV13,ASSYGTGNYGYT
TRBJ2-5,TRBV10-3,AIRQGLRETQY
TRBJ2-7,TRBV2,ARRPISGTGGSEQY
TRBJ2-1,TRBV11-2,ASSFIRGIYNEQF
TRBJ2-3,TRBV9,ASSEGSSGSFTDTQY
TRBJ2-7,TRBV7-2,ASSSRQGGYEQY
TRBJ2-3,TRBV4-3,ASSQTLGGVGDTQY
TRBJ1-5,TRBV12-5,ASAPDRNQPQH
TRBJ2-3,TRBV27,ASSFRQGSHTDTQY
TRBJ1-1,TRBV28,ASSPLRLRNTEAF
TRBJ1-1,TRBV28,ASSFTSTGNTEAF
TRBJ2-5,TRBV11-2,ASSLSYGQAQETQY
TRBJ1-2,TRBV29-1,SVVGPLGYT
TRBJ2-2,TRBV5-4,ASSLPGGVTGELF
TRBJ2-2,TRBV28,ASSLLAGNTGELF
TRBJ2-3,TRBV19,ASSIDRGLAGTTDTQY
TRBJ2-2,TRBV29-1,SVDLAGSNTGELF
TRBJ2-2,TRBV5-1,ASSPGTANTGELF
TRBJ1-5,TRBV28,ASSFQGASNQPQH
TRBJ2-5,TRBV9,ASSWDFQETQY
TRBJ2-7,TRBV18,ASSGPGGSSYEQY
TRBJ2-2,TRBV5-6,ASNDRDPGELF
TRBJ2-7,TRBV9,ASSFRPTSHEQY
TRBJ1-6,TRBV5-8,ASSLAQGDASPLH
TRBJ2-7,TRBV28,ASSFRDYEQY
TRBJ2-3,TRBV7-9,ASSLVNLAGSTDTQY
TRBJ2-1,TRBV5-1,ASSSGTAGYNEQF
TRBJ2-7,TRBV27,ASRMTSGLYEQY
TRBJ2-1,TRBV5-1,ASSWGGLAENEQF
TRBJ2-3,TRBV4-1,ASSQLAGGLDTQY
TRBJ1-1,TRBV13,ASSFLGYYMNTEAF
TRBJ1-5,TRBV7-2,ASSLMRYQPQH
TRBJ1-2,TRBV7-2,ASSAGTGPYGYT
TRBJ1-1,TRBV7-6,ASSPGTNTEAF
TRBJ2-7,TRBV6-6,ASRLTGIGEQY
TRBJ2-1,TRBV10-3,AISDLRGSGVSYNEQF
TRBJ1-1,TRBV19,ASSRRGMNTEAF
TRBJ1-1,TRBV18,ASSPGRVNTEAF
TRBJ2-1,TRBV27,ASSFSGGGAYNEQF
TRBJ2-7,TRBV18,ASSPGTGGTYEQY
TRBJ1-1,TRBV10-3,AISSTGAEAF
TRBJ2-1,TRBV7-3,ASSTLAGLPYNEQF
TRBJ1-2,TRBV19,ASTRGAGGNYGYT
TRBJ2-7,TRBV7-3,ASSLFPGQIYEQY
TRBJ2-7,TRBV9,ASSVVSRTSGSSSYEQY
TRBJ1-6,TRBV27,ASSPTGVGSPLH
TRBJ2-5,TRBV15,ATSRPGQGQETQY
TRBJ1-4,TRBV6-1,ASIPNRGEKLF
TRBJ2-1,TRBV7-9,ASTPRTSGISYNEQF
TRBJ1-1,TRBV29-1,SVRQGINTEAF
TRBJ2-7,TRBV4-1,ASSQATAQEYEQY
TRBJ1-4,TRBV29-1,SVPEYSGLGEKLF
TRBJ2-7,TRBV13,ASSFDRLASHEQY
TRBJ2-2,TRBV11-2,ASSSSPGQINTGELF
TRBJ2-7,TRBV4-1,ASSQNRGVREQY
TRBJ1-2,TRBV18,ASSLAASNYGYT